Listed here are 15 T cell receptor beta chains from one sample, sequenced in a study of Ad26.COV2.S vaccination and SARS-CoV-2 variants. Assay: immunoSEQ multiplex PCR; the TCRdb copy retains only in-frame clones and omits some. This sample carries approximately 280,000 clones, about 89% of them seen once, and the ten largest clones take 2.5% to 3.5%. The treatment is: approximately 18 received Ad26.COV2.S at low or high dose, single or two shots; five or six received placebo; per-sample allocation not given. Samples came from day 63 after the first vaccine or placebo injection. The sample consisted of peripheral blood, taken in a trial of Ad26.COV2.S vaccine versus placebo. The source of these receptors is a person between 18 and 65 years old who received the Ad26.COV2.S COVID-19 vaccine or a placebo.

In nucleotides, the CDR3 is TGTGCCAGCAGTGCACCCAGCACAGATACGCAGTATTTT. This translates into CASSAPSTDTQYF. The V and J genes are TRBV7-9 and TRBJ2-3; D not certain. V was shortened by 6 bases and J by 0 bases, with 7 bases between the two germline ends. This CDR3 is 13 amino acids long. Per the germline V gene, CDR1 is SEHNR and CDR2 is FQNEAQ (reference sequence). Full variable domain (outside the CDR3, taken from reference TRBV7-9 and TRBJ2-3): DTGVSQNPRHKITKRGQNVTFRCDPISEHNRLYWYRQTLGQGPEFLTYFQNEAQLEKSRLLSDRFSAERPKGSFSTLEIQRTEQGDSAMYLCASSAPSTDTQYFGPGTRLTVL.

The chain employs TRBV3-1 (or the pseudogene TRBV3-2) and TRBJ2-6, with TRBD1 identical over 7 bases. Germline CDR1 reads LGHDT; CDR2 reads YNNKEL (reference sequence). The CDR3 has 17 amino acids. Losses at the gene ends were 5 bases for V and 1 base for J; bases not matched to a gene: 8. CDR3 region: CASSMGQRLSGANVLTF. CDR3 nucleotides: TGTGCCAGCAGCATGGGACAGAGACTTTCTGGGGCCAACGTCCTGACTTTC.

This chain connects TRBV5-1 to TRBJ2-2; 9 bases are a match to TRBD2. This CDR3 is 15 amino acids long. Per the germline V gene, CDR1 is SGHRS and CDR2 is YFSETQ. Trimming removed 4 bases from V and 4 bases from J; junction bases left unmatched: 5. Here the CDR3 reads CASSQGLAGTGELFF. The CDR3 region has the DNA TGCGCCAGCAGCCAGGGACTAGCAGGCACCGGGGAGCTGTTTTTT.

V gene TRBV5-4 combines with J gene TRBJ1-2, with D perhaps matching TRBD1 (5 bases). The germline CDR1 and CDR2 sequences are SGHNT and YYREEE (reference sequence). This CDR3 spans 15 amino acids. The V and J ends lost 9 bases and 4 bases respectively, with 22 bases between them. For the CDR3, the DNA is TGTGCCACCAGAGAAGACAGCTCGGGGGGCTATGGCTACACCTTC. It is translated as CATREDSSGGYGYTF.

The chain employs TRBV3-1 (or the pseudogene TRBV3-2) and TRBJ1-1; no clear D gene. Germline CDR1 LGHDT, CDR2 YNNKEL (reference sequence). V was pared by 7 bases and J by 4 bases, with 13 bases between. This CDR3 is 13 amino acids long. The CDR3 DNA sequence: TGTGCCAGCAACAACCGGGAGGGCACTGAAGCTTTCTTT. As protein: CASNNREGTEAFF.

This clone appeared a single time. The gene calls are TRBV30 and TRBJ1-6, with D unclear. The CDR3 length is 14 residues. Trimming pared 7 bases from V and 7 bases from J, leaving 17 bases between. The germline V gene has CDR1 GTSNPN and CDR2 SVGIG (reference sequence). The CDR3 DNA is TGTGCCTACATTAGGTTCTCCGGGAATTCACCCCTCCACTTT. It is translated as CAYIRFSGNSPLHF.

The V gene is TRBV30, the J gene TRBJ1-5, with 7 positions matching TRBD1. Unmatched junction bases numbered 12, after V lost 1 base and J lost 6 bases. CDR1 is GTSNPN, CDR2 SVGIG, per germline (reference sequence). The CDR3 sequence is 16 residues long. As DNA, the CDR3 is TGTGCCTGGAGTGGGGGCCGGACAGGAGGAGGTCAGCCCCAGCATTTT. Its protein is CAWSGGRTGGGQPQHF.

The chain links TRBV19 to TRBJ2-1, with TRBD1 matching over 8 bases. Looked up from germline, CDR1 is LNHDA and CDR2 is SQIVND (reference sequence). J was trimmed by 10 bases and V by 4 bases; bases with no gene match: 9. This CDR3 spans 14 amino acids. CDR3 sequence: CASSTYQGAREQFF. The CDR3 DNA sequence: TGTGCCAGTAGTACTTACCAGGGGGCCCGAGAGCAGTTCTTC.

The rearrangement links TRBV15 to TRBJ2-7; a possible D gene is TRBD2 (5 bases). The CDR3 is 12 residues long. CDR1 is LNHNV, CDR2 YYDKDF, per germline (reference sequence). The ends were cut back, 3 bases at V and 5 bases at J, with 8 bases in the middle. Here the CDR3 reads CATSSRDDEQYF. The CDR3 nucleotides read TGTGCCACCAGCAGTCGGGATGACGAGCAGTACTTC.

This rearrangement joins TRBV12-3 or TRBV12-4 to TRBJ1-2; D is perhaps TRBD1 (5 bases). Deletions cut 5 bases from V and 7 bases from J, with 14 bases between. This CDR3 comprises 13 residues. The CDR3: CASSPYHGTGYTF. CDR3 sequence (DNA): TGTGCCAGCAGTCCCTATCATGGGACTGGCTACACCTTC.

The CDR3 DNA sequence: TGTGCCAGCAGCTCAAGTCCCCGGGGGGAGACCCAGTACTTC. The encoded protein is CASSSSPRGETQYF. The chain has TRBV7-2 and TRBJ2-5; D might be TRBD2 (6 bases). The CDR3 length is 14 residues. Trimming pared 4 bases from V and 5 bases from J, leaving 14 bases between. From germline, CDR1 is SGHTA and CDR2 FQGNSA.

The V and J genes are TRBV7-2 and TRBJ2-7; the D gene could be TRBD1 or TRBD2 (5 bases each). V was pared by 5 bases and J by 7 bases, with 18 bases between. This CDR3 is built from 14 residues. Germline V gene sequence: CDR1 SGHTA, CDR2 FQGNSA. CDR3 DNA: TGTGCCAGCAGCAGGGACCTACAGTTGTGGGAGCAGTACTTC. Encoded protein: CASSRDLQLWEQYF.

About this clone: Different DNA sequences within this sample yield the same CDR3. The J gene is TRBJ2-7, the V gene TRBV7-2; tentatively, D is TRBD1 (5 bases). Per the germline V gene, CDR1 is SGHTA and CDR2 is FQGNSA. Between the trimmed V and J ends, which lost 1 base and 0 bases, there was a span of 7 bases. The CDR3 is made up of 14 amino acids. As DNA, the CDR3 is TGTGCCAGCAGCTTAGTTACAGGCTCCTACGAGCAGTACTTC. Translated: CASSLVTGSYEQYF.

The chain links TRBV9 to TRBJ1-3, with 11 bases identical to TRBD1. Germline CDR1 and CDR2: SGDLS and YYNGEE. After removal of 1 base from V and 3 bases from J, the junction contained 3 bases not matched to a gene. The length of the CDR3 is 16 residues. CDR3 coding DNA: TGTGCCAGCAGCGTACAGGGACAGGGGGATGGAAACACCATATATTTT. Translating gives CASSVQGQGDGNTIYF.

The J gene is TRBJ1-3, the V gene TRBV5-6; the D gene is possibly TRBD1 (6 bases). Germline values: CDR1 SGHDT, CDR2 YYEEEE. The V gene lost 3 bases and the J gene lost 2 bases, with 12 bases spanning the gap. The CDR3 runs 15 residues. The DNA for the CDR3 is TGTGCCAGCAGCTATACCGGGACAACTGGAAACACCATATATTTT. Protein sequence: CASSYTGTTGNTIYF.